This T cell receptor (beta chain) is from a study of cytomegalovirus exposure and HLA in healthy donors. Primers for the PCR totalled 60 Vbeta and 13 Jbeta. Authors' data handling: In a later analysis, of around 85 million unique beta chains, about 10 million appeared in at least two donors. Generated by immunoSEQ multiplex PCR, the TCRdb table keeps only in-frame clones and is missing some. V and J calls and clone size follow that table, whereas D and trimming were derived from the DNA. The sample comprises 140,000 or so clones, roughly a tenth of which are singletons, and roughly 1.9% rests with the top ten. The length of the CDR3 is 15 residues. V lost 3 bases to trimming and J lost 7 bases; unmatched junction nucleotides: 7. This clone was seen a handful of times. Its matching antigen is unknown. Study-level points and caveats: Productive rates of about 87% or about 30% were seen for most TCR beta V segments in an earlier analysis. Several of the most significant clusters were apparently associated with common viral pathogens in a later analysis.

The receptor's source is a male donor in good health and CMV-seronegative. V gene TRBV23-1 combines with J gene TRBJ2-7; TRBD2 agrees at 12 bases. TRBV23-1 qualifies as an ORF whose function is uncertain. Specimen: PBMCs. CDR3 nucleotides: TGCGCCAGCAGTCATCTAGCGGGGGGGCCGGAGGAGCAGTACTTC. Its protein is CASSHLAGGPEEQYF.